Listed below are T cell receptor beta chains from one sample, sequenced in a study of blood T cells in healthy people across ages. TCRdb ran MiXCR on the 5' RACE reads and lists one entry per CDR3 protein. The table includes over 500,000 distinct CDR3 sequences, roughly a quarter detected once. These same records also appear under a second study, on T cells of mothers and their children.

The specimen was blood. The receptors were gathered from a boy under 10 years old in good health. CDR3s include the opening cysteine and the closing phenylalanine or tryptophan. D genes are given only for firm matches. Expanded clones get a size class; other rows say once, few or many, or leave the size out.

cdr3_length	clone_size	d_call	v_call	j_call	cdr3_aa	cdr3_nt
16	many	NA	TRBV4-3	TRBJ2-1	CASSPREFLSYNEQFF	TGCGCCAGCAGCCCTCGAGAGTTTCTCTCCTACAATGAGCAGTTCTTC
11	few	NA	TRBV20-1	TRBJ2-5	CSRREYETQYF	TGCAGTCGCAGGGAATACGAGACCCAGTACTTC
15	NA	NA	TRBV4-3	TRBJ2-2	CASSRHGGPPGELFF	TGCGCCAGCAGCCGGCATGGGGGGCCCCCCGGGGAGCTGTTTTTT
13	few	NA	TRBV30	TRBJ1-2	CAWSSSIPGGYTF	TGTGCCTGGAGTAGCAGTATCCCTGGCGGCTACACCTTC
17	NA	TRBD1	TRBV7-9	TRBJ2-3	CASSLGVLGQGADTQYF	TGTGCCAGCAGCTTAGGAGTCCTCGGACAGGGCGCAGATACGCAGTATTTT
17	few	NA	TRBV5-1	TRBJ2-1	CASSPLLTRASYNEQFF	TGCGCCAGCAGCCCCCTCCTAACACGAGCTTCCTACAATGAGCAGTTCTTC
16	few	TRBD1	TRBV9	TRBJ2-1	CASSATGTGGWNEQFF	TGTGCCAGCAGCGCAACCGGGACAGGGGGCTGGAATGAGCAGTTCTTC
20	few	NA	TRBV12-3/TRBV12-4	TRBJ2-3	CASSLPASVPFQGSTDTQYF	TGTGCCAGCAGTCTGCCTGCCTCCGTCCCCTTTCAGGGTTCCACAGATACGCAGTATTTT
14	few	NA	TRBV6-6	TRBJ1-5	CASSRRGGNQPQHF	TGTGCCAGCAGTCGACGGGGCGGCAATCAGCCCCAGCATTTT
20	NA	TRBD2	TRBV27	TRBJ2-3	CASLRRLLAGAKWGTDTQYF	TGTGCCAGCTTACGACGGCTACTAGCGGGGGCCAAATGGGGCACAGATACGCAGTATTTT
18	few	NA	TRBV21-1	TRBJ2-1	CASPRSNSQGMSYNEQFF	TGTGCCAGCCCGAGGTCTAATTCCCAGGGGATGTCCTACAATGAGCAGTTCTTC
15	few	NA	TRBV7-3	TRBJ2-2	CASSTGPSPVGELFF	TGTGCCAGCAGCACCGGACCGAGCCCGGTGGGGGAGCTGTTTTTT
16	NA	TRBD2	TRBV29-1	TRBJ2-2	CSVGDWSGRGTGELFF	TGCAGCGTCGGGGACTGGAGCGGGAGAGGCACCGGGGAGCTGTTTTTT